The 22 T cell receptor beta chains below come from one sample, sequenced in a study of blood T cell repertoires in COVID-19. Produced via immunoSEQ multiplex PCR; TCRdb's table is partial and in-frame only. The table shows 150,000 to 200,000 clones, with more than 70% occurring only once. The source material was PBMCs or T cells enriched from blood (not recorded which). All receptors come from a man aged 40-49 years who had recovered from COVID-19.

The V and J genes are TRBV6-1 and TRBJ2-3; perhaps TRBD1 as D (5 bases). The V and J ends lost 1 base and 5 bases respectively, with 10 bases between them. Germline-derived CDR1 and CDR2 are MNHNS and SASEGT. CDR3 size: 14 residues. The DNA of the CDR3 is TGTGCCAGCAGTGAAGGGCAGGGCAGAGATACGCAGTATTTT. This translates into CASSEGQGRDTQYF.

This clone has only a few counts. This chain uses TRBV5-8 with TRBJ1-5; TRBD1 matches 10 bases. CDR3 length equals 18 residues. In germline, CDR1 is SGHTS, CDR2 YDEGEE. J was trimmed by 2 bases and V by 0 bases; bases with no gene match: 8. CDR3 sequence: CASSLGDRGRFGNQPQHF. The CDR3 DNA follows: TGTGCCAGCAGCTTGGGAGACAGGGGGCGCTTCGGCAATCAGCCCCAGCATTTT.

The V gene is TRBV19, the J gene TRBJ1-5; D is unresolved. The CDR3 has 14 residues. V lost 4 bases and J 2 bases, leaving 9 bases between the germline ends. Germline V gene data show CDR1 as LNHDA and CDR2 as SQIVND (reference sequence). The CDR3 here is CASSRGNGNQPQHF. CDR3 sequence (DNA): TGTGCCAGTAGTAGAGGGAACGGCAATCAGCCCCAGCATTTT.

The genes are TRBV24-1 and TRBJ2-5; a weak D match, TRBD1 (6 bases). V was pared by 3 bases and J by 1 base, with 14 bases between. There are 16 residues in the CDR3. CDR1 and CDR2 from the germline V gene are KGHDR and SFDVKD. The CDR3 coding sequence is TGTGCCACCAGTGATCCTTGGACAGAGTCCCAAGAGACCCAGTACTTC. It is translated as CATSDPWTESQETQYF.

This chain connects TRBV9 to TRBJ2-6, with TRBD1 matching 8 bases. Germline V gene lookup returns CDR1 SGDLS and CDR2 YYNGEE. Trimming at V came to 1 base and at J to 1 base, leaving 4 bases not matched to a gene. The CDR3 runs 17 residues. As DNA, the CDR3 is TGTGCCAGCAGCGTACCCAGACAGGGGTCTGGGGCCAACGTCCTGACTTTC. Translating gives CASSVPRQGSGANVLTF.

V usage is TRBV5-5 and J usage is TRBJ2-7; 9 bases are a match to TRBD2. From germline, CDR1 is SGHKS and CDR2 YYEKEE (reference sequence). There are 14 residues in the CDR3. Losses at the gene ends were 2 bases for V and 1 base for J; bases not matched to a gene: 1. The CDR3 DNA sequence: TGTGCCAGCAGCTTACTAGCGGGTTCCTACGAGCAGTACTTC. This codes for CASSLLAGSYEQYF.

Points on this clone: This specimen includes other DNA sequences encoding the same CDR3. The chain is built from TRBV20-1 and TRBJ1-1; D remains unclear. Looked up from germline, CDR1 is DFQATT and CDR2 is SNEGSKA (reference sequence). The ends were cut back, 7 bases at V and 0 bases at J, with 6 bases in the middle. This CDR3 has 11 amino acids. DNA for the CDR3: TGCAGTGTCCCTCTGAACACTGAAGCTTTCTTT. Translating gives CSVPLNTEAFF.

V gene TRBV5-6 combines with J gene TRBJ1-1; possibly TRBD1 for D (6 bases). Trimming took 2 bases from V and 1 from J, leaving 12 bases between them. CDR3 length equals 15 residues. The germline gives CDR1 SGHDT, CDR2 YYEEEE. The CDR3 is CASSFGTLENTEAFF. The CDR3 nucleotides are TGTGCCAGCAGCTTCGGGACACTGGAGAACACTGAAGCTTTCTTT.

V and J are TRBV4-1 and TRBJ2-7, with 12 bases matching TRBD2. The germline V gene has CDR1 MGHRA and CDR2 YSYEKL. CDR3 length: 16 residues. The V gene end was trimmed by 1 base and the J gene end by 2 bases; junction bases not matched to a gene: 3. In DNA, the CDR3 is TGCGCCAGCAGCCAAGCCCGGACTAGCGGGACCTACGAGCAGTACTTC. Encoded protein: CASSQARTSGTYEQYF.

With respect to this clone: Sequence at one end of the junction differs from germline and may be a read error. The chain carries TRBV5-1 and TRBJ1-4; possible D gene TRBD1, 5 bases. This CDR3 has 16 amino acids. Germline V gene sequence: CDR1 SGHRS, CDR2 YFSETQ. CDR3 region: CASSLGQMSLFENLFF. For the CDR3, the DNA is TGCGCCAGCAGCTTGGGACAGATGAGTCTCTTTGAAAACCTGTTTTTT.

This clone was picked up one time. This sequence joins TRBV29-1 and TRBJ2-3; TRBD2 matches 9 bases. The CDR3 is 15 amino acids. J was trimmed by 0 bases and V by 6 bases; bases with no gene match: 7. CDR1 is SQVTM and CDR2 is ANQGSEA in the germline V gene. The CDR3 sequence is CSVLAGTWSTDTQYF. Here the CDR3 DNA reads TGCAGCGTCCTAGCGGGAACATGGAGCACAGATACGCAGTATTTT.

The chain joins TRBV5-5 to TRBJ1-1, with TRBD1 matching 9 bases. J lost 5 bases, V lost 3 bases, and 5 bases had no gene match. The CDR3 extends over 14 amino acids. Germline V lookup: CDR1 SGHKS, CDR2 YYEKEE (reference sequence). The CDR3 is CASSWTGVGTEAFF. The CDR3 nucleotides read TGTGCCAGCAGCTGGACAGGGGTAGGAACTGAAGCTTTCTTT.

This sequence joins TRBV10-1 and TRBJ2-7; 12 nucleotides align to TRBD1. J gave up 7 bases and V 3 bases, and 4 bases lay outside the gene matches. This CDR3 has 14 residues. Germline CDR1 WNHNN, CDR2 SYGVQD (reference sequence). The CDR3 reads CASSDGTGGREQYF. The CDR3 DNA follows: TGCGCCAGCAGTGATGGGACAGGGGGCCGAGAGCAGTACTTC.

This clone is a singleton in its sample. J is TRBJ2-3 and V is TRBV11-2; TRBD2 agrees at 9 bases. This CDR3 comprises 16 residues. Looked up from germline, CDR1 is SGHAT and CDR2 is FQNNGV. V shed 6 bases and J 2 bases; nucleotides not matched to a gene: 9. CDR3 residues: CASSPGASGNTDTQYF. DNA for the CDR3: TGTGCCAGCAGTCCCGGGGCTAGCGGGAACACAGATACGCAGTATTTT.

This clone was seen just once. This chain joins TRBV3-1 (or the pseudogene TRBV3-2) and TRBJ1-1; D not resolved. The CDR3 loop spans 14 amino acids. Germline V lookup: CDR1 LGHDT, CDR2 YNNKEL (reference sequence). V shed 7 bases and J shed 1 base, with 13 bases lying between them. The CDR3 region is CASTPSAGNTEAFF. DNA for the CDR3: TGTGCCAGCACCCCGAGTGCAGGGAACACTGAAGCTTTCTTT.

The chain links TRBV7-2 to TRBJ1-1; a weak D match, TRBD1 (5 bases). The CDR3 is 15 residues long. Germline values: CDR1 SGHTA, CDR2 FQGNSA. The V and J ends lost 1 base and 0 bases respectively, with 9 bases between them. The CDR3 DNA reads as TGTGCCAGCAGCTTAGACGGAGGGGTGAACACTGAAGCTTTCTTT. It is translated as CASSLDGGVNTEAFF.

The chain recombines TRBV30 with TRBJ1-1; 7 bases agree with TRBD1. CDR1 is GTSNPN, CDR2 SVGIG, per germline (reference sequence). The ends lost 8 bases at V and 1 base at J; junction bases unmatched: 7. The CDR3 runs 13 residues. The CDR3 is CALDRVKNTEAFF. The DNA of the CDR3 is TGTGCCCTTGACAGGGTTAAGAACACTGAAGCTTTCTTT.

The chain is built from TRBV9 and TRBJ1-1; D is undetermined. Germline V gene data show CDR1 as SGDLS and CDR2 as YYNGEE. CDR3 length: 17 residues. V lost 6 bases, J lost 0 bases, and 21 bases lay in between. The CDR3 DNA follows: TGTGCCAGCACCGATGGCCCTAGTCGATCCCTGAACACTGAAGCTTTCTTT. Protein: CASTDGPSRSLNTEAFF.

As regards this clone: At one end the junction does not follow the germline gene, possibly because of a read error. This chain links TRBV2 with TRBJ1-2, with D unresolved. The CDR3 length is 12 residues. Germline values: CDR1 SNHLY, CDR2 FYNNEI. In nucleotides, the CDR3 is TGTGCCAGCAAGGGTTCCAGCCTAGCCTTTTTTTTC. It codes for CASKGSSLAFFF.

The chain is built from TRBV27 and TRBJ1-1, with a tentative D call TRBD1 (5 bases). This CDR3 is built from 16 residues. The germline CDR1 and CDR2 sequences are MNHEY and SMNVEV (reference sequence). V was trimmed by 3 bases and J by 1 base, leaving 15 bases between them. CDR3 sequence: CASSLTLVGGNTEAFF. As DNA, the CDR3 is TGTGCCAGCAGTTTGACGTTGGTGGGGGGGAACACTGAAGCTTTCTTT.

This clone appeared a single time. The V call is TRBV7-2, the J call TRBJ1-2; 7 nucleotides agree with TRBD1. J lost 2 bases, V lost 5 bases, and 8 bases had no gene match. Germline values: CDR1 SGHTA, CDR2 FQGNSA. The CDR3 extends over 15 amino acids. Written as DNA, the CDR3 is TGTGCCAGCAGCACTAGGGGGCGGCGGAACTATGGCTACACCTTC. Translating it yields CASSTRGRRNYGYTF. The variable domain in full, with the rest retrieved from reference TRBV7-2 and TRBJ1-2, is GAGVSQSPSNKVTEKGKDVELRCDPISGHTALYWYRQSLGQGLEFLIYFQGNSAPDKSGLPSDRFSAERTGGSVSTLTIQRTQQEDSAVYLCASSTRGRRNYGYTFGSGTRLTVV.

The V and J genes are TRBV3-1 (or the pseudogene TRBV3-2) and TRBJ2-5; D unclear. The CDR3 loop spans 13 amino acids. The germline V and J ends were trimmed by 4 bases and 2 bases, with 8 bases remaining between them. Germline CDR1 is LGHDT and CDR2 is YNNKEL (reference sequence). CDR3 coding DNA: TGTGCCAGCAGCCCGGCAGGACAAGAGACCCAGTACTTC. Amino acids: CASSPAGQETQYF.